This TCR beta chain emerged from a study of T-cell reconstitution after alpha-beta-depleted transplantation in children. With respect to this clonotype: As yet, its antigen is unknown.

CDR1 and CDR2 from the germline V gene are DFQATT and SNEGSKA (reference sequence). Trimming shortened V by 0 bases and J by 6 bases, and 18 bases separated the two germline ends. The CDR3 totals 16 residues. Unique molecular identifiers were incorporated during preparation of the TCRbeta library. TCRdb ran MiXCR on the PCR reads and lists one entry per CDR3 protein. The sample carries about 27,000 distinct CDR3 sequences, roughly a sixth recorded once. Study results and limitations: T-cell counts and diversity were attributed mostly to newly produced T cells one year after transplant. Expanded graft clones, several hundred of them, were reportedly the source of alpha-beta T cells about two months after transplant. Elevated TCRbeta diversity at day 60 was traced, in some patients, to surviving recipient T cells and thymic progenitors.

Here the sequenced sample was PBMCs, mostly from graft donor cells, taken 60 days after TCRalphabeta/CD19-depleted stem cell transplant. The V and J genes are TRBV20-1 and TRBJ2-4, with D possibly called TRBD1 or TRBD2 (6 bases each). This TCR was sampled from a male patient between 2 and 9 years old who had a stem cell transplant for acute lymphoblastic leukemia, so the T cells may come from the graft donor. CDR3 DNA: TGCAGTGCTAGAGATGGGGGGCGAGGACAGCGAAACATTCAGTACTTC. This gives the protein CSARDGGRGQRNIQYF.